These 24 T cell receptor beta chains came from one sample sequenced in a study of CD8 T cells in Susac syndrome. RNA was extracted with the RNeasy kit, and a quantity of roughly 0.45 to 1 ug was reverse transcribed using random hexamers. TCRdb re-analysed the immunoSEQ multiplex PCR reads in MiXCR, keeping a single row per CDR3 protein. The sample lists some 250,000 distinct CDR3 sequences; 90% to 97% were seen once. The sequenced material came from CD4+ T cells from PBMCs. The receptor source for this set is a human donor with Susac syndrome.

The chain recombines TRBV2 with TRBJ1-1; D is unresolved. The CDR3 length is 13 residues. Trimming pared 9 bases from V and 2 bases from J, leaving 13 bases between. The germline CDR1 and CDR2 sequences are SNHLY and FYNNEI. CDR3 bases: TGTGCCAGTATCGGGCAGATAAACACTGAAGCTTTCTTT. This sequence encodes CASIGQINTEAFF. Looking up the rest from reference TRBV2 and TRBJ1-1 gives the full variable domain: EPEVTQTPSHQVTQMGQEVILRCVPISNHLYFYWYRQILGQKVEFLVSFYNNEISEKSEIFDDQFSVERPDGSNFTLKIRSTKLEDSAMYFCASIGQINTEAFFGQGTRLTVV.

This chain connects TRBV6-5 to TRBJ1-2; unclear D gene. V lost 6 bases, J lost 5 bases, and 13 bases lay in between. The CDR3 covers 13 residues. Germline CDR1 is MNHEY and CDR2 is SVGAGI. The CDR3 DNA follows: TGTGCCAGCAGCCCCGGGCACCCATATGGCTACACCTTC. This codes for CASSPGHPYGYTF.

The gene calls are TRBV5-1 and TRBJ2-5, with 11 bases that match TRBD2. The CDR3 consists of 15 residues. With V trimmed by 0 bases and J by 4 bases, 2 bases remained unmatched. Germline CDR1 is SGHRS and CDR2 is YFSETQ. The CDR3 coding sequence is TGCGCCAGCAGCTTGGTTGGGACTAGCGGAGAGACCCAGTACTTC. This codes for CASSLVGTSGETQYF.

This chain connects TRBV20-1 to TRBJ2-7; TRBD1 agrees at 10 bases. The CDR3 extends over 13 amino acids. Per germline, CDR1 DFQATT and CDR2 SNEGSKA (reference sequence). Germline trimming cut 3 bases from V and 5 bases from J; bases unmatched to any gene: 4. The CDR3, as DNA: TGCAGTGCTAGGAGACAGGGGGCGCACGAGCAGTACTTC. Its protein is CSARRQGAHEQYF.

The chain joins TRBV25-1 to TRBJ2-7; D is perhaps TRBD1 or TRBD2 (6 bases each). Trimming left V 6 bases short and J 2 bases short, with 17 bases between. The CDR3 spans 15 residues. Germline CDR1 is MGHDK and CDR2 is SYGVNS. CDR3 in amino acids: CASSRTGAQTYEQYF. CDR3 coding DNA: TGTGCCAGCAGCCGAACGGGGGCCCAGACCTACGAGCAGTACTTC.

The J gene is TRBJ2-6, the V gene TRBV7-8; D is unclear. V gave up 7 bases and J gave up 0 bases, with 10 bases separating them. The germline gives CDR1 SGHVS, CDR2 FQNEAQ. This CDR3 is built from 15 residues. In DNA, the CDR3 is TGTGCCAGCAACCGGGTCCTCTCTGGGGCCAACGTCCTGACTTTC. This gives the protein CASNRVLSGANVLTF.

This clonotype has a handful of counts. The rearrangement joins TRBV7-9 to TRBJ2-1, with no clear D. V lost 4 bases to trimming and J lost 5 bases, with 9 bases between them. Per the germline V gene, CDR1 is SEHNR and CDR2 is FQNEAQ (reference sequence). The CDR3 is made up of 13 amino acids. The CDR3 here is CASSSGRNNEQFF. The CDR3 DNA reads TGTGCCAGCAGCTCCGGACGAAACAATGAGCAGTTCTTC.

The chain combines TRBV5-1 with TRBJ2-1, with 9 bases lining up with TRBD1. With V trimmed by 5 bases and J by 2 bases, 5 bases remained unmatched. The length of the CDR3 is 15 residues. Germline V CDR1 and CDR2: SGHRS, YFSETQ. CDR3: CASSSGQGPYNEQFF. As DNA, the CDR3 is TGCGCCAGCAGTTCGGGACAGGGACCCTACAATGAGCAGTTCTTC.

The CDR3 here is CAWSDGQPYNEQFF. CDR3 DNA: TGTGCCTGGAGTGATGGACAGCCCTACAATGAGCAGTTCTTC. V gene TRBV30 combines with J gene TRBJ2-1; weak D call: TRBD1 (6 bases). Looked up from germline, CDR1 is GTSNPN and CDR2 is SVGIG (reference sequence). V lost 1 base to trimming and J lost 2 bases, with 9 bases between them. This CDR3 is built from 14 residues.

The chain combines TRBV30 with TRBJ1-1; weak D call: TRBD1 (5 bases). The CDR3 has 14 residues. Trimming shortened V by 2 bases and J by 1 base, and 11 bases separated the two germline ends. The germline V gene has CDR1 GTSNPN and CDR2 SVGIG (reference sequence). The CDR3 protein is CAWSRGGENTEAFF. CDR3 DNA: TGTGCCTGGAGTCGGGGGGGAGAGAACACTGAAGCTTTCTTT.

This clonotype was seen only once. This rearrangement joins TRBV30 to TRBJ1-5, with unresolved D. In germline, CDR1 is GTSNPN, CDR2 SVGIG (reference sequence). V lost 0 bases and J 3 bases, leaving 12 bases between the germline ends. The CDR3 spans 15 residues. CDR3 sequence reads: CAWSVPGSINQPQHF. Here the CDR3 DNA reads TGTGCCTGGAGTGTCCCCGGGTCCATCAATCAGCCCCAGCATTTT.

The rearrangement uses TRBV29-1 and TRBJ2-7; possibly TRBD1 for D (5 bases). This CDR3 is 10 amino acids long. V lost 3 bases and J lost 9, with 9 bases in between. Germline V gives CDR1 SQVTM, CDR2 ANQGSEA. CDR3 residues: CSVESGAQYF. CDR3 coding DNA: TGCAGCGTTGAGTCTGGGGCGCAGTACTTC.

CDR3 DNA: TGTGCCTGTTCAAGGGGGGGCCGACCTCAAGAGACCCAGTACTTC. This codes for CACSRGGRPQETQYF. The chain combines TRBV30 with TRBJ2-5, with D possibly TRBD2 on 7 matching bases. V lost 6 bases and J lost 2, with 19 bases in between. The germline CDR1 and CDR2 sequences are GTSNPN and SVGIG (reference sequence). The CDR3 loop spans 15 amino acids.

The sample holds one count of this clonotype. This chain joins TRBV20-1 and TRBJ1-2, with 7 bases lining up with TRBD1. This CDR3 spans 12 amino acids. V was pared by 6 bases and J by 5 bases, with 6 bases of the junction left unmatched. Germline lookup yields CDR1 DFQATT and CDR2 SNEGSKA (reference sequence). The CDR3 here is CSADDRVYGYTF. In DNA form, the CDR3 reads TGCAGTGCAGATGACAGGGTTTATGGCTACACCTTC.

The sample holds one count of this clonotype. The rearrangement uses TRBV4-1 and TRBJ2-3; D is possibly TRBD1 (5 bases). The CDR3 sequence is 17 residues long. Germline V CDR1 and CDR2: MGHRA, YSYEKL. Trimming pared 1 base from V and 4 bases from J, leaving 18 bases between. The CDR3 spells CASSQVGLTRAADTQYF. In DNA form, the CDR3 reads TGCGCCAGCAGCCAAGTAGGGTTAACCAGGGCCGCAGATACGCAGTATTTT.

J is TRBJ2-7 and V is TRBV7-8; D is unclear. The germline V and J ends were trimmed by 1 base and 3 bases, with 10 bases remaining between them. Germline lookup yields CDR1 SGHVS and CDR2 FQNEAQ. This CDR3 comprises 14 residues. CDR3 coding DNA: TGTGCCAGCAGCTTAGTCCCAACTCTCTACGAGCAGTACTTC. It specifies CASSLVPTLYEQYF.

This sequence joins TRBV7-3 and TRBJ1-2, with D tentatively TRBD1 (5 bases). V was shortened by 2 bases and J by 0 bases, with 10 bases between the two germline ends. CDR1 and CDR2 from the germline V gene are SGHTA and FQGTGA. The CDR3 loop spans 15 amino acids. CDR3 DNA sequence: TGTGCCAGCAGCTTAGGGCAGGGCCCTAACTATGGCTACACCTTC. This sequence encodes CASSLGQGPNYGYTF. Supplemented by reference TRBV7-3 and TRBJ1-2, the full variable domain reads GAGVSQTPSNKVTEKGKYVELRCDPISGHTALYWYRQSLGQGPEFLIYFQGTGAADDSGLPNDRFFAVRPEGSVSTLKIQRTERGDSAVYLCASSLGQGPNYGYTFGSGTRLTVV.

This rearrangement joins TRBV30 to TRBJ2-7, with D hard to call. Germline loops: CDR1 GTSNPN, CDR2 SVGIG (reference sequence). Deletions cut 1 base from V and 6 bases from J, with 16 bases between. CDR3 length: 14 amino acids. The CDR3 DNA reads TGTGCCTGGAGTGGTAGGGTGCCCCTACGCGAGCAGTACTTC. It translates to CAWSGRVPLREQYF. The whole variable domain, filled in from reference TRBV30 and TRBJ2-7, reads SQTIHQWPATLVQPVGSPLSLECTVEGTSNPNLYWYRQAAGRGLQLLFYSVGIGQISSEVPQNLSASRPQDRQFILSSKKLLLSDSGFYLCAWSGRVPLREQYFGPGTRLTVT.

The V and J genes are TRBV29-1 and TRBJ1-1, with D unclear. Deletions cut 4 bases from V and 0 bases from J, with 6 bases between. CDR3 length: 12 amino acids. Germline V gene lookup returns CDR1 SQVTM and CDR2 ANQGSEA. CDR3 coding DNA: TGCAGCGTTGGACAATTGAACACTGAAGCTTTCTTT. Translated: CSVGQLNTEAFF.

V is TRBV18 and J is TRBJ2-1, with 9 bases fitting TRBD1. CDR1 is KGHSH, CDR2 LQKENI, per germline. Trimming took 3 bases from V and 5 from J; bases not matched to a gene: 8. The CDR3 spans 16 residues. The CDR3 nucleotides read TGTGCCAGCTCACCTCTGGACAGGGGTGTGCACAATGAGCAGTTCTTC. This translates into CASSPLDRGVHNEQFF.

The J gene is TRBJ1-2, the V gene TRBV5-1; TRBD1 might be the D (6 bases). CDR3 length equals 15 residues. The V gene's germline CDR1 is SGHRS and CDR2 YFSETQ. With 4 bases removed from V and 3 bases from J, the gap between germline ends came to 16 bases. The DNA of the CDR3 is TGCGCCAGCAGCCCGGCGACAGGCGGGGACTATGGCTACACCTTC. As protein: CASSPATGGDYGYTF.

J is TRBJ2-7 and V is TRBV30, with D maybe TRBD2 (5 bases). The CDR3 runs to 17 residues. V was trimmed by 2 bases and J by 4 bases, leaving 24 bases between them. Germline V lookup: CDR1 GTSNPN, CDR2 SVGIG (reference sequence). The DNA for the CDR3 is TGTGCCTGGAGTCCCGTTGGAATAGAGGGTAGACTGTACGAGCAGTACTTC. Its translation: CAWSPVGIEGRLYEQYF.

The chain links TRBV7-2 to TRBJ2-1; 9 positions match TRBD1. The CDR3 is 15 residues long. Trimming cost V 1 base and J 3 bases; bases outside gene matches: 1. CDR1 SGHTA and CDR2 FQGNSA come from the germline V gene. The CDR3 region has the DNA TGTGCCAGCAGCTTAGGGGGACAGGGCTACAATGAGCAGTTCTTC. Encoded protein: CASSLGGQGYNEQFF.

The chain has TRBV5-1 and TRBJ2-1; 8 bases match TRBD2. Trimming cost V 4 bases and J 3 bases; bases outside gene matches: 9. This CDR3 comprises 16 residues. Germline V lookup: CDR1 SGHRS, CDR2 YFSETQ. The CDR3 DNA reads as TGCGCCAGCAGCCGACTGTCCGCGGGGGGCTACAATGAGCAGTTCTTC. This gives the protein CASSRLSAGGYNEQFF.